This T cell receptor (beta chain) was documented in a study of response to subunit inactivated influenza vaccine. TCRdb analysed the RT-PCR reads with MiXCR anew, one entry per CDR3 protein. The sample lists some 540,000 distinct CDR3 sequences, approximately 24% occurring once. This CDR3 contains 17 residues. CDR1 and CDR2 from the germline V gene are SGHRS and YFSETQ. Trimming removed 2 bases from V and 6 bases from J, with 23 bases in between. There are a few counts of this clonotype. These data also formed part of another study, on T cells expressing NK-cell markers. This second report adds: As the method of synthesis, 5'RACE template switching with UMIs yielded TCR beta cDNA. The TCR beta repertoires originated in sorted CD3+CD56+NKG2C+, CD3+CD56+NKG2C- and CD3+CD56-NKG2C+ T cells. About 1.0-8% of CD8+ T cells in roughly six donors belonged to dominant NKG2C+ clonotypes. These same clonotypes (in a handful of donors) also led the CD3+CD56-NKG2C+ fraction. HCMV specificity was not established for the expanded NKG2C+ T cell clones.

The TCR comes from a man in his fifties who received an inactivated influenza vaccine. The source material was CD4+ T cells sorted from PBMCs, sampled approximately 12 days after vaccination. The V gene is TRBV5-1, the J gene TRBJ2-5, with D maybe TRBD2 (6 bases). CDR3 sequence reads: CASSFNAGALGGKTQYF. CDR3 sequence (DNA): TGCGCCAGCAGCTTTAACGCGGGCGCCCTGGGGGGTAAGACCCAGTACTTC.